The entry below describes one TCR beta chain. Antigen: not known. Patients who had autoimmune disease history or got systemic immunosuppression were left out. Sampling of blood occurred at baseline, cycle 4 day 1, and cycle 7 day 1. The data were taken from a study of OX40 agonist ivuxolimab in advanced cancers. Study overall: At doses from 0.01 to 10 mg/kg, patients were given intravenous ivuxolimab every 2 weeks.

Study-level findings and limits: Normalized T-cell clonal expansion was also low in a subset of nonresponders.

Trimming took off 8 bases at V and 2 bases at J, with 12 bases between the two ends. Germline lookup yields CDR1 SGHVS and CDR2 FNYEAQ. This CDR3 region has 13 residues. The method was immunoSEQ multiplex PCR; TCRdb's version includes in-frame clones alone and lacks a portion of them. The table has 90,000 to 100,000 clones, about 96% seen once; the top ten hold roughly 2.1%. Source: CD4+ or CD8+ T cells sorted from blood, taken in a trial of the OX40 agonist ivuxolimab. This receptor was obtained from an adult with an advanced solid tumor such as melanoma, head and neck, liver or kidney cancer. The chain joins TRBV7-6 to TRBJ1-1; D unresolved. This chain's CDR3 is CASGPGNNTEAFF. The DNA for the CDR3 is TGTGCCAGCGGACCGGGAAACAACACTGAAGCTTTCTTT.